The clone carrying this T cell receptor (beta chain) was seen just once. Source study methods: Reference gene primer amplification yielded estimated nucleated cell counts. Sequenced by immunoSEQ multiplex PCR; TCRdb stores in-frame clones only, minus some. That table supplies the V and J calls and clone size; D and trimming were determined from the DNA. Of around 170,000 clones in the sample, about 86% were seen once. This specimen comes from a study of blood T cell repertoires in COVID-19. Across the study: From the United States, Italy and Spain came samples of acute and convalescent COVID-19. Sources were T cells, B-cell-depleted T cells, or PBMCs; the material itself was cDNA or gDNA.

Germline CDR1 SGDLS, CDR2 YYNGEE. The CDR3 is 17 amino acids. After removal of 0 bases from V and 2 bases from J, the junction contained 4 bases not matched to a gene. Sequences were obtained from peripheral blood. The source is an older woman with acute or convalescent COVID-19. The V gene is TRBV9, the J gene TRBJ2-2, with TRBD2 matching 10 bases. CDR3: CASSVDPSGSNTGELFF. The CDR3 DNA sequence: TGTGCCAGCAGCGTAGATCCTAGCGGGAGCAACACCGGGGAGCTGTTTTTT.